This TCR beta chain comes out of a study of blood T cell repertoires in COVID-19. The wider study: Acute-phase and convalescent COVID-19 samples originated in the United States, Italy and Spain.

In the source study's methods: Reference gene primer amplification gave nucleated cell count estimates. Data came from immunoSEQ multiplex PCR; TCRdb stores just in-frame clones and leaves some out. Clone size and the V and J calls come from that table; the DNA yielded D and trimming. The sample shows hundreds of thousands of clones, 70% to 90% of them seen only once. Those who participated ranged in age from roughly 18 to 90 years and resided in about two dozen US areas. Either two negative PCRs, clearance, or symptom resolution qualified Cohort 3 donors as recovered. Sequenced: PBMCs or T cells enriched from blood (not recorded which). This clonotype originated in a woman between 25 and 40 years old who had recovered from COVID-19.

The CDR3 reads CASRPTGGGWDEQFF. CDR3 DNA sequence: TGTGCCAGTAGGCCCACTGGGGGGGGTTGGGATGAGCAGTTCTTC. V and J are TRBV19 and TRBJ2-1, with TRBD2 identical over 7 bases. The V segment lost 6 bases and the J segment 8 bases; nucleotides outside the gene matches: 13. The CDR3 extends over 15 amino acids. The germline gives CDR1 LNHDA, CDR2 SQIVND (reference sequence).